One TCR beta chain is described in this entry. This clone was seen a single time. The specificity of this receptor is unknown. No qualities accompany the bases; no much larger clone lies one base away. The donors were healthy, HIV-negative adults who had no recently reported acute infections or vaccinations. Every donor was a Caucasian adult residing in Nashville, Tennessee, USA. CD4+ T cells were enriched by magnetic negative selection; naive cells were then positively selected on CD45RA, and the negative fraction formed the memory subset. Blood was collected by leukapheresis, and PBMCs were isolated by Ficoll-Histopaque density gradient centrifugation and then cryopreserved in liquid nitrogen vapor phase. Analytical flow cytometry was used to check the purity and quantity of every magnetically sorted T cell population. Genomic DNA was isolated from every sorted fraction and measured by UV absorbance on a Nanodrop 2000c.

The sample belongs to a study of shared clonotypes between healthy human individuals (dated by TCRdb to the early 2020s). In terms of the full investigation: The cohort included a few men and a couple of women between 18 and 49 years of age. To increase sequencing depth and limit assay-specific biases, different laboratories used diverse techniques to prepare libraries and sequence TCR repertoires. Blood TCR repertoires of 5 or 6 healthy adults were deeply sequenced to estimate repertoire size and the extent of clonotype sharing between individuals. Per donor, three plates each were used for CD4 naive and CD4 memory, two for CD8 naive, and one for CD8 memory. Between about 0.8 and 8.9 billion PBMCs per donor were obtained by leukapheresis.

Using the deep immunoSEQ assay, TCR CDR3 regions were amplified from genomic DNA by multiplex PCR. Extracted genomic DNA from each cell subset was distributed evenly across all wells of several immunoSEQ 96-well plates, and each plate was treated as a replicate. For sorted subsets, 200 to 250 ng genomic DNA, equal to tens of thousands of T cell genomes, was loaded into each replicate PCR. Purified libraries were measured with a Qubit 3.0 fluorometer, size-checked on a Bioanalyzer 2100, and measured again with the KAPA Library Quantification kit. Every immunoSEQ 96-well plate was sequenced on a separate single-read 150-cycle Illumina NextSeq 550 flow cell. On the study's bioinformatics: Because the immunoSEQ output held only junctional sequences and lacked quality scores, the filtering could not match the filtering applied to full-length reads. To assign V/J genes and CDR3, sequences were annotated using PyIR, a Python wrapper for IgBLAST v1.9, with IMGT germline references. Reads were removed for weak V/J assignments (E-value above 1e-6), missing CDR3, stop codons, out-of-frame junctions, or ambiguous translated residues. V3J clonotypes were defined by identical inferred V gene, J gene, and CDR3 amino acid sequence. Percentage overlap between repertoires was calculated by dividing the number of shared unique clonotypes by the size of the smaller repertoire. RTK rarefaction, the Chao1 estimator, and Recon v2.1 estimates of unobserved clonotypes were used to assess repertoire richness. Generation probabilities were computed with OLGA for all TCRbeta clonotypes obtained by the gDNA method from a few donors. The immuneACCESS repertoire file appears here via TCRdb, limited to in-frame rearrangements. These files lack a portion of the clones; in checked studies, under half of the deficit traces to unresolved V genes, and the cause of the others is not known. D and trimming come from the DNA, and the V and J calls and clone size come from that table. The sample yields a few hundred thousand clones; about 70% were counted once. 8% to 13% of the sample belongs to the ten largest clones.

V is pruned by 1 base and J by 6 bases, leaving 7 bases of the junction without a gene match. Spanning cysteine to phenylalanine, the CDR3 consists of 15 amino acids. Only the CDR3 DNA stays, 45 bases, in frame from base 1. Looking up the germline V gene yields CDR1 SGHVS and CDR2 FQNEAQ. What the research found in general, with its limitations: Even with the large sequencing depth, rarefaction of the sorted-subset datasets indicated that sequencing was incomplete. Naive subsets generally had larger estimated clonotype richness than memory subsets did. Sampling was restricted to blood, and TCR repertoires in tissue are likely to differ from TCR repertoires in blood. Pairwise subsampling led to the expectation that sequencing depth would affect the degree of clonotype sharing among donors. Because the study included a small number of donors, the genetic and exposure-history diversity represented was limited. Clonotypes shared by all four sorted-subset donors showed higher generation probabilities than non-shared clonotypes. Around 5% of naive CD4, around 4% of naive CD8, approximately 2.2% of memory CD4, and 0.4% of memory CD8 clonotypes were shared across several donors.

The TCR sequence derives from a man in his thirties or forties in good health. Sequences were obtained from memory CD4+ T cells sorted from blood. Taken with the paper, the label for cell subset or site translates to: CD45RA-negative fraction. The chain employs TRBV7-8 and TRBJ2-7; 9 of the junction bases match TRBD2. The DNA sequence reads TGTGCCAGCAGCTTAGTGGGACTAGCCAGGGGCGAGCAGTACTTC. It translates to CASSLVGLARGEQYF. Reference TRBV7-8 and TRBJ2-7 genes cover what lies past the CDR3, so the full variable domain is GAGVSQSPRYKVAKRGQDVALRCDPISGHVSLFWYQQALGQGPEFLTYFQNEAQLDKSGLPSDRFFAERPEGSVSTLKIQRTQQEDSAVYLCASSLVGLARGEQYFGPGTRLTVT.